This T cell receptor (beta chain) came from a study of blood T cell repertoires in COVID-19. Across the whole study: The United States, Italy and Spain were the sources of the acute and convalescent COVID-19 samples. In each case, the material was cDNA or gDNA derived from T cells, B-cell-depleted T cells, or PBMCs.

Germline V lookup: CDR1 SGHRS, CDR2 YFSETQ. V lost 4 bases to trimming and J lost 5 bases; unmatched junction nucleotides: 10. This CDR3 contains 15 residues. Under the authors' procedure: Counts of nucleated cells, estimated from reference gene primer amplification, were obtained. Produced via immunoSEQ multiplex PCR; TCRdb's table is partial and in-frame only. D and trimming come from the DNA, and the V and J calls and clone size come from that table. The sample carries around 99,000 clones, 60% to 85% recorded once. Material for sequencing was peripheral blood. V and J are TRBV5-1 and TRBJ2-7, with 9 bases aligning to TRBD1. This TCR derives from a man aged 65-85 years with acute or convalescent COVID-19. The CDR3 loop reads CASSLGGQGINEQYF. The CDR3 nucleotides read TGCGCCAGCAGCCTCGGGGGACAGGGAATCAACGAGCAGTACTTC.